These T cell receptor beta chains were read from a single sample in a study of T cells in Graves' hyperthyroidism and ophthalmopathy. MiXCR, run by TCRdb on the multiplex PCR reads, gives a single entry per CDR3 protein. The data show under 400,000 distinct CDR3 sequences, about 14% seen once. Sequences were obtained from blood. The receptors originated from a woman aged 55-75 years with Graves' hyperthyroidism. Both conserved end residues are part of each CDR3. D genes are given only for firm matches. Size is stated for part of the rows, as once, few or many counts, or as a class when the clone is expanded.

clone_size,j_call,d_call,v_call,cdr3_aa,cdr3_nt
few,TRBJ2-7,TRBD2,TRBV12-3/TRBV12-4,CASRLTSGRYEQYF,TGTGCCAGCAGACTGACTAGCGGGAGGTACGAGCAGTACTTC
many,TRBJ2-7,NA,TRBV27,CATRPGGTAGLEQYF,TGTGCCACTCGCCCTGGGGGGACTGCAGGCCTCGAGCAGTACTTC
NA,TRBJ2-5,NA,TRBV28,CASSLSKAGQETQYF,TGTGCCAGCAGTTTATCAAAGGCGGGTCAAGAGACCCAGTACTTC
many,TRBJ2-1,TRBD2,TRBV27,CASSSFMTSGRANEQFF,TGTGCCAGCAGTTCGTTTATGACTAGCGGGAGGGCCAATGAGCAGTTCTTC
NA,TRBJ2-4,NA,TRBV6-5,CASSYSMPALAKNIQYF,TGTGCCAGCAGTTACTCGATGCCAGCACTAGCCAAAAATATTCAGTACTTC
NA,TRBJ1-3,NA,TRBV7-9,CASSFEFGGSTDF,TGTGCCAGCAGCTTTGAGTTCGGCGGGTCGACAGATTTT
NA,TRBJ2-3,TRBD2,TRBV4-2,CASSQDSGVTGDTQYF,TGTGCCAGCAGCCAAGACAGCGGGGTTACAGGAGATACGCAGTATTTT
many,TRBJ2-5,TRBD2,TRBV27,CASSPGTSGRAGETQYF,TGTGCCAGCAGTCCCGGGACTAGCGGGAGGGCCGGAGAGACCCAGTACTTC
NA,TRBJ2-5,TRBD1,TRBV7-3,CASSNRGWETQYF,TGTGCCAGCAGCAACAGGGGTTGGGAGACCCAGTACTTC
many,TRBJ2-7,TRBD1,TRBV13,CASSRSRGQGSYEQYF,TGTGCCAGCAGCCGAAGCCGGGGACAGGGGTCCTACGAGCAGTACTTC
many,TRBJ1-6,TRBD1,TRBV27,CASSSLDRGGSPLHF,TGTGCCAGCAGTTCACTGGACAGGGGGGGTTCACCCCTCCACTTT
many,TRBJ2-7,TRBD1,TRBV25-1,CASSELGRTGGGEQYF,TGTGCCAGCAGTGAACTTGGAAGGACAGGGGGCGGCGAGCAGTACTTC
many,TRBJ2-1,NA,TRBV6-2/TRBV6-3,CASSYGGTVGNEQFF,TGTGCCAGCAGTTACGGGGGGACCGTTGGGAATGAGCAGTTCTTC
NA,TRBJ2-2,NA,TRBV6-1,CASSGYTNTGELFF,TGTGCCAGCAGTGGATACACGAACACCGGGGAGCTGTTTTTT
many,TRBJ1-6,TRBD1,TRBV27,CASSLSKGTGGIRSPLHF,TGTGCCAGCAGTTTATCAAAAGGGACAGGGGGGATACGTTCACCCCTCCACTTT
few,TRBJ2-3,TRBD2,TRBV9,CASSVEGSGSPTDTQYF,TGTGCCAGCAGCGTAGAGGGTAGCGGGAGCCCCACAGATACGCAGTATTTT
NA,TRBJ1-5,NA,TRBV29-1,CSASDGASNQPQHF,TGCAGCGCTTCTGACGGGGCTAGCAATCAGCCCCAGCATTTT
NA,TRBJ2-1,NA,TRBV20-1,CSAYPDSNNEQFF,TGCAGTGCTTATCCGGACAGTAACAATGAGCAGTTCTTC
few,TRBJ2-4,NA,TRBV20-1,CSAIGQPVNIQYF,TGCAGTGCGATCGGCCAACCGGTAAACATTCAGTACTTC
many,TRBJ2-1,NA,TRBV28,CASSLPGPEYNEQFF,TGTGCCAGCAGTTTACCAGGACCAGAATACAATGAGCAGTTCTTC
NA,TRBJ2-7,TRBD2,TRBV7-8,CASSVGVAGTYEQYF,TGTGCCAGCAGCGTAGGAGTAGCGGGAACCTACGAGCAGTACTTC
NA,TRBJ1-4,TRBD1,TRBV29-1,CSVSGTANEKLFF,TGCAGCGTTAGCGGGACAGCTAATGAAAAACTGTTTTTT
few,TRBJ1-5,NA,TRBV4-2,CASSQVASGNQPQHF,TGTGCCAGCAGCCAGGTCGCTTCGGGCAATCAGCCCCAGCATTTT
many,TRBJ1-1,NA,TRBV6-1,CASSTRPEAFF,TGTGCCAGCAGTACCAGACCTGAAGCTTTCTTT
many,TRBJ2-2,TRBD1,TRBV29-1,CSVLQTGTGISGELFF,TGCAGCGTCCTTCAAACCGGGACAGGGATTTCCGGGGAGCTGTTTTTT
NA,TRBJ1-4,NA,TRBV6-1,CASSVPGTQNEKLFF,TGTGCCAGCAGTGTCCCCGGGACACAAAATGAAAAACTGTTTTTT
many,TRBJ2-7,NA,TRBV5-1,CASSSQTYEQYF,TGCGCCAGCAGCTCCCAAACTTACGAGCAGTACTTC
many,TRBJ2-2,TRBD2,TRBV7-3,CASRSSGGTGELFF,TGTGCCAGCAGGTCTAGCGGAGGAACCGGGGAGCTGTTTTTT
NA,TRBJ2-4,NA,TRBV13,CASNRGLSSLAKNIQYF,TGTGCCAGCAATCGGGGTCTGAGCAGTCTAGCCAAAAACATTCAGTACTTC
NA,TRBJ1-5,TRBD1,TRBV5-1,CASSSTGGYSNQPQHF,TGCGCCAGCAGCTCGACAGGGGGGTATAGCAATCAGCCCCAGCATTTT
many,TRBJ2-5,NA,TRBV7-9,CASRRGSQETQYF,TGTGCCAGTAGGAGAGGGTCCCAAGAGACCCAGTACTTC
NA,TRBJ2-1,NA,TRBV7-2,CASSRTTQATLYNEQFF,TGTGCCAGCAGCCGTACTACCCAGGCGACCTTATACAATGAGCAGTTCTTC
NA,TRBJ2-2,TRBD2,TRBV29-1,CSVDTLAGGELFF,TGCAGCGTTGACACTTTAGCGGGAGGGGAGCTGTTTTTT
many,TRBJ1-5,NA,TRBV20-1,CSASGRGGSNQPQHF,TGCAGTGCTAGTGGCAGGGGAGGTAGCAATCAGCCCCAGCATTTT
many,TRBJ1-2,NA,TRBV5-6,CASSQTGVPYGYTF,TGTGCCAGCAGCCAAACAGGCGTCCCCTATGGCTACACCTTC
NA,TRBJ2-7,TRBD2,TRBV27,CASSFGVGGSNEQYF,TGTGCCAGCAGTTTCGGCGTCGGCGGGAGTAACGAGCAGTACTTC
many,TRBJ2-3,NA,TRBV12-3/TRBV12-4,CASRPASLSTDTQYF,TGTGCCAGCAGACCCGCATCTTTAAGCACAGATACGCAGTATTTT
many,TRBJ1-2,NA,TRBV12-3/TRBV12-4,CASRRRINYGYTF,TGTGCCAGCAGGCGACGGATTAACTATGGCTACACCTTC
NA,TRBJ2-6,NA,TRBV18,CASSPRRAVTSGANVLTF,TGTGCCAGCTCACCAAGAAGAGCAGTAACCTCTGGGGCCAACGTCCTGACTTTC
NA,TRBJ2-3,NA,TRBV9,CASSVDWISTDTQYF,TGTGCCAGCAGCGTAGACTGGATCAGCACAGATACGCAGTATTTT
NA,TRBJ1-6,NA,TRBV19,CASSMGNSYNSPLHF,TGTGCCAGTAGTATGGGGAACTCCTATAATTCACCCCTCCACTTT
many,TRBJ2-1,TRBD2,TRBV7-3,CASSSQGTSGRANEQFF,TGTGCCAGCAGCTCTCAGGGGACTAGCGGGAGGGCCAATGAGCAGTTCTTC
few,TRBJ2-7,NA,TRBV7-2,CASSSLTVDEQYF,TGTGCCAGCAGCTCCCTCACCGTCGACGAGCAGTACTTC
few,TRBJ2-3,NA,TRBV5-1,CASSLTDGSDTQYF,TGCGCCAGCAGCTTGACGGATGGGTCCGATACGCAGTATTTT
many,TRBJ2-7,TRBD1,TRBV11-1,CASSPATGVEQYF,TGTGCCAGCAGCCCAGCCACAGGGGTCGAGCAGTACTTC
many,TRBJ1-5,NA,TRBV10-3,CAISESGDSNQPQHF,TGTGCCATCAGTGAGTCAGGGGATAGCAATCAGCCCCAGCATTTT
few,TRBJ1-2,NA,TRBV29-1,CSVEGSYHGYTF,TGCAGCGTTGAAGGTTCCTACCATGGCTACACCTTC
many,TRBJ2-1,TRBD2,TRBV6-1,CASAKAASGHNEQFF,TGTGCCAGCGCAAAGGCGGCTAGCGGCCACAATGAGCAGTTCTTC
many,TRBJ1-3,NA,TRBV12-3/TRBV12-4,CASSLAGQISGNTIYF,TGTGCCAGCAGTTTGGCAGGACAAATCTCTGGAAACACCATATATTTT
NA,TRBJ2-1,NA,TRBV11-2,CTSSLASLNEQSF,TGTACCAGCAGCTTAGCGTCCCTAAATGAGCAGTCCTTC
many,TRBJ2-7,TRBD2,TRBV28,CASRGLAGGGQYF,TGTGCCAGCAGAGGACTAGCGGGAGGGGGGCAGTACTTC
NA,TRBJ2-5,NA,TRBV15,CATSRRIQGFETQYF,TGTGCCACCAGCCGCAGAATACAGGGTTTCGAGACCCAGTACTTC
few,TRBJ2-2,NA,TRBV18,CASSPSPTNTGELFF,TGTGCCAGCTCACCGAGTCCGACTAACACCGGGGAGCTGTTTTTT
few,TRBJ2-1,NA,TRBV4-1,CASSRFFGEQFF,TGCGCCAGCAGCAGGTTCTTCGGTGAGCAGTTCTTC
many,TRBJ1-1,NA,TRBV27,CASSRNQGRAEAFF,TGTGCCAGCAGTAGGAATCAGGGTAGGGCTGAAGCTTTCTTT
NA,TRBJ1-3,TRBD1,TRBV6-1,CASTGGSGNTIYF,TGTGCCAGCACAGGGGGCTCTGGAAACACCATATATTTT
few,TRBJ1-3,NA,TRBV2,CASSVVGLSGNTIYF,TGTGCCAGCAGCGTAGTCGGGCTCTCTGGAAACACCATATATTTT
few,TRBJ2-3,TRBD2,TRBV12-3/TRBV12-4,CASSPLAGGSDTQYF,TGTGCCAGCAGTCCCCTAGCGGGAGGATCAGATACGCAGTATTTT
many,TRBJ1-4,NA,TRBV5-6,CASSPAGENEKLFF,TGTGCCAGCAGCCCGGCAGGTGAAAATGAAAAACTGTTTTTT
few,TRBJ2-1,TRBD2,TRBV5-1,CASSPSATSGTTSFF,TGCGCCAGCAGCCCGTCGGCGACTAGCGGGACCACCTCGTTCTTC